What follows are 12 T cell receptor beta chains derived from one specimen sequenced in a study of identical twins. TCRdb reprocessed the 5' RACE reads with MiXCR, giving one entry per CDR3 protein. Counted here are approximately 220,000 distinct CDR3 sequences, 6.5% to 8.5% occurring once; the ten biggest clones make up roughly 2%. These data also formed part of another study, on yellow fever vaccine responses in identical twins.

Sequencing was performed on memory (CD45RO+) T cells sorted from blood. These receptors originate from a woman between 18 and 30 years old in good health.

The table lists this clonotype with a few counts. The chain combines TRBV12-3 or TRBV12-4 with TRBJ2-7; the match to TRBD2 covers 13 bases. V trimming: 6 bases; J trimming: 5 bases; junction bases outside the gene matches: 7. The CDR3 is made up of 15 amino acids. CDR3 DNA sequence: TGTGCCAGCAGACTCCGACTAGCGGGAGGCCACGAGCAGTACTTC. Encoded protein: CASRLRLAGGHEQYF.

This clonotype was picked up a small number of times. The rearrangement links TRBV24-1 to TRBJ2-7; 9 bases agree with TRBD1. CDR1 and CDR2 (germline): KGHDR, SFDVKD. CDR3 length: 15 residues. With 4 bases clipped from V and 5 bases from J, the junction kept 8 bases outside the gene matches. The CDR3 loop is CATSDPRDRVNEQYF. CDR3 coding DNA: TGTGCCACCAGTGACCCGAGGGACAGGGTCAACGAGCAGTACTTC.

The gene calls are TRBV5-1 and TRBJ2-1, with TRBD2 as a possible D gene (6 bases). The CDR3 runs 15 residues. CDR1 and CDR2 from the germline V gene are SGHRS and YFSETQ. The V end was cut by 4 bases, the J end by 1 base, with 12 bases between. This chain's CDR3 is CASSPTSKSYNEQFF. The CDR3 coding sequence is TGCGCCAGCAGCCCCACTAGCAAATCCTACAATGAGCAGTTCTTC.

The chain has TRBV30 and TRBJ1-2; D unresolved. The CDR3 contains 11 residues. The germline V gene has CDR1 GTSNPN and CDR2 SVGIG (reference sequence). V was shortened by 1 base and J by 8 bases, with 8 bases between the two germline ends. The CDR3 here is CAWSGSGGYTF. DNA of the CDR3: TGTGCCTGGAGTGGGTCGGGGGGCTACACCTTC.

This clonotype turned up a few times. The CDR3 here is CASSEPGQGYQPQHF. In DNA form, the CDR3 reads TGTGCCAGCAGTGAACCGGGACAGGGGTATCAGCCCCAGCATTTT. V is TRBV2 and J is TRBJ1-5, with 10 bases lining up with TRBD1. Germline CDR1 reads SNHLY; CDR2 reads FYNNEI. The V and J ends lost 2 bases and 5 bases, in that order; junction bases with no gene match: 3. This CDR3 has 15 amino acids.

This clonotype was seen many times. In DNA, the CDR3 is TGTGCCAGCAGTAAGACGATGAATAATTCACCCCTCCACTTT. Protein: CASSKTMNNSPLHF. This rearrangement joins TRBV12-3 or TRBV12-4 to TRBJ1-6; D ambiguous. Trimming cost V 5 bases and J 5 bases, with 10 bases left between them. This CDR3 spans 14 amino acids.

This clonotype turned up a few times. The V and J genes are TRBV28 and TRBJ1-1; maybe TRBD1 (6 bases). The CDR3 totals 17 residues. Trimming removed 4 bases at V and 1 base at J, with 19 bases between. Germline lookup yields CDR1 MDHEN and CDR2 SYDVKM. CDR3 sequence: CASSSQGGGTPNTEAFF. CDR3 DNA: TGTGCCAGCAGTTCCCAAGGGGGAGGCACACCGAACACTGAAGCTTTCTTT.

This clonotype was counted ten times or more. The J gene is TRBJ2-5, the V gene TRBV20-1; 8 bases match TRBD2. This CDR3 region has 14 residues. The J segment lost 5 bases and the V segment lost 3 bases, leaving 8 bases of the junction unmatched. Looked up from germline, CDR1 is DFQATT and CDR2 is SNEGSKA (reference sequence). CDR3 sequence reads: CSARAGLESETQYF. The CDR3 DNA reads TGCAGTGCTAGGGCGGGACTAGAATCGGAGACCCAGTACTTC.

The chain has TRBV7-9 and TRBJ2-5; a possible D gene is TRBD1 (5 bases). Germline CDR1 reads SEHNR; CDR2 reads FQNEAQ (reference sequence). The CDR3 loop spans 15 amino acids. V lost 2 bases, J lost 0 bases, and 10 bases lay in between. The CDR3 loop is CASSLTWTNQETQYF. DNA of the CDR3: TGTGCCAGCAGCTTAACTTGGACAAACCAAGAGACCCAGTACTTC.

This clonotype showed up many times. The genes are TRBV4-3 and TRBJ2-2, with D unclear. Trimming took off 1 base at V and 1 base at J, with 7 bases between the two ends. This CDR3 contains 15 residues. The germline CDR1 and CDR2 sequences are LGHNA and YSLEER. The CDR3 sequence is CASSQAAGNTGELFF. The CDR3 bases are TGCGCCAGCAGCCAAGCGGCTGGGAACACCGGGGAGCTGTTTTTT.

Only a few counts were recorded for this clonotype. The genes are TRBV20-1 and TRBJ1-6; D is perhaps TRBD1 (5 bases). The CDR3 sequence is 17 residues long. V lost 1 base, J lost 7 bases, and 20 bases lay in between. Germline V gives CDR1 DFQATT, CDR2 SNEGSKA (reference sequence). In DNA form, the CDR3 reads TGCAGTGCTAGAGCCCCGGTCGGGCAGGGAGGGAATTCACCCCTCCACTTT. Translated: CSARAPVGQGGNSPLHF.

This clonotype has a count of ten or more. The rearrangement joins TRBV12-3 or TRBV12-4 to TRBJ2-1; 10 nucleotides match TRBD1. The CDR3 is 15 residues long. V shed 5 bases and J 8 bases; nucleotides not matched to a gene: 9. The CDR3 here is CASSPRDRGVYEQFF. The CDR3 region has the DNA TGTGCCAGCAGTCCCCGGGACAGGGGAGTCTATGAGCAGTTCTTC.